The present TCR beta chain was sequenced within a study of cytotoxic CD8 clonotypes in ibrutinib-treated CLL. Only in-frame clones appear in the TCRdb table, and some are missing; sequencing was by immunoSEQ multiplex PCR. The sample comprises 100,000 to 150,000 clones, 75% to 90% of which are singletons, and roughly 2% rests with the top ten. This sample comprised PBMCs, obtained after 24 months of ibrutinib treatment. This receptor was taken from a human donor with chronic lymphocytic leukemia.

The CDR3 region has the DNA TGTGCCAGCAGCTTGGAAGGCAGGGGAAGGGAGCAGTACTTC. It codes for CASSLEGRGREQYF. V and J are TRBV5-4 and TRBJ2-7; perhaps TRBD1 as D (6 bases). The CDR3 runs to 14 residues. V gave up 0 bases and J gave up 7 bases, with 14 bases separating them. Germline V CDR1 and CDR2: SGHNT, YYREEE (reference sequence).